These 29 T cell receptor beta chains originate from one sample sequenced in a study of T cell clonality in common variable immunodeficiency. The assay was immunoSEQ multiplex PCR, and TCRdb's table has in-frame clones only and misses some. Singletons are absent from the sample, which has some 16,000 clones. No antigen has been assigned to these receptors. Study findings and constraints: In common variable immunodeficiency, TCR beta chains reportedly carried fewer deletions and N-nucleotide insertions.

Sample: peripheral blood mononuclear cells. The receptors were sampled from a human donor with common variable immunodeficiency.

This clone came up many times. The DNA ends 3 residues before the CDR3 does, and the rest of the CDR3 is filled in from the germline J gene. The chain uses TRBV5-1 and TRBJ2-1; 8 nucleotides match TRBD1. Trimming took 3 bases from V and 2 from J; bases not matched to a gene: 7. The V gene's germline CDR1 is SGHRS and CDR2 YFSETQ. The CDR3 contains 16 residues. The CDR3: CASSSRGLGAYNEQFF. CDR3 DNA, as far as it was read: TGCGCCAGCAGCTCCAGGGGGCTGGGAGCCTACAATGAG.

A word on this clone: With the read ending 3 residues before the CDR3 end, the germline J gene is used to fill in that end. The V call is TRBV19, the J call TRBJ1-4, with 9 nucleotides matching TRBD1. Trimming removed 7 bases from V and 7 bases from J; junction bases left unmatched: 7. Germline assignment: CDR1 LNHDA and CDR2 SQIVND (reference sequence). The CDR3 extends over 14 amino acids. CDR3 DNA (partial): TGTGCCAGTAATAACAGGGGGCTTGGTGAAAAA. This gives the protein CASNNRGLGEK. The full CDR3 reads CASNNRGLGEKLFF.

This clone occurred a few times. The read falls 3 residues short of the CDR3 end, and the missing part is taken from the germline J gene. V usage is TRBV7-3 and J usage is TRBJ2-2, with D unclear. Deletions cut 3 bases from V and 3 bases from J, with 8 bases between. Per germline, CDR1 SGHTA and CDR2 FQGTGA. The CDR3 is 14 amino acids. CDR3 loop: CASSFSRDTGELFF. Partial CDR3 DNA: TGTGCCAGCAGCTTCAGTAGGGACACCGGGGAG.

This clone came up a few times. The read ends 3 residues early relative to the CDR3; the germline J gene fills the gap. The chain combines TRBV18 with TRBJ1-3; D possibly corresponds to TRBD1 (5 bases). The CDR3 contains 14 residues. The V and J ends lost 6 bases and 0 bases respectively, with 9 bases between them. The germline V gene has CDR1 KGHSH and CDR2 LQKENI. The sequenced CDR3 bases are TGTGCCAGCTCGTCGGGGGTCTCTGGAAACACC. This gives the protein CASSSGVSGNT. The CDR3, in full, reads CASSSGVSGNTIYF.

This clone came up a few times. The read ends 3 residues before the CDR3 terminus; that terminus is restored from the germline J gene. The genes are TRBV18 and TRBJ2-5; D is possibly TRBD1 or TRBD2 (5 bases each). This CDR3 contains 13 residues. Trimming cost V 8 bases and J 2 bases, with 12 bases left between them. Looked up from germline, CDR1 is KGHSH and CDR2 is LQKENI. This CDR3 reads CASTHRRQETQYF. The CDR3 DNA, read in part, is TGTGCCAGCACGCACAGGAGGCAAGAGACC.

The sequenced part of the CDR3 DNA is TGTGCCAGTAGTACTTCCGGGACAGTGGATTCACCC. As protein: CASSTSGTVDSP. The complete CDR3 sequence is CASSTSGTVDSPLHF. The V call is TRBV19, the J call TRBJ1-6, with 7 nucleotides matching TRBD1. The CDR3 end falls 3 residues outside the read, so it is completed with the germline J gene. This CDR3 region has 15 residues. Germline CDR1 and CDR2: LNHDA and SQIVND (reference sequence). The J segment lost 8 bases and the V segment lost 4 bases, leaving 8 bases of the junction unmatched.

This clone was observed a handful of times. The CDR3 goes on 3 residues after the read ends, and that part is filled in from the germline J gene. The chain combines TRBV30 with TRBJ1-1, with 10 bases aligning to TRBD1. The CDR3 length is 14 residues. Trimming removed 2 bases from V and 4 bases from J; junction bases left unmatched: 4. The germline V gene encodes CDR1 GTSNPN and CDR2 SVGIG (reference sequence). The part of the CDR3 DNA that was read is TGTGCCTGGAGTCAGACAGGGGGCATCACTGAA. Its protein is CAWSQTGGITE. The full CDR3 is CAWSQTGGITEAFF.

CDR3 protein: CASSLRQNYEQYF. Incomplete CDR3 DNA: TGTGCCAGCAGCTTGCGACAGAACTACGAG. V is TRBV5-8 and J is TRBJ2-7, with D perhaps TRBD1 (5 bases). The sequenced fragment ends 3 residues before the CDR3 boundary, so the rest is inferred from the germline J gene. The length of the CDR3 is 13 residues. Germline CDR1 reads SGHTS; CDR2 reads YDEGEE. V lost 1 base and J 3 bases, leaving 8 bases between the germline ends.

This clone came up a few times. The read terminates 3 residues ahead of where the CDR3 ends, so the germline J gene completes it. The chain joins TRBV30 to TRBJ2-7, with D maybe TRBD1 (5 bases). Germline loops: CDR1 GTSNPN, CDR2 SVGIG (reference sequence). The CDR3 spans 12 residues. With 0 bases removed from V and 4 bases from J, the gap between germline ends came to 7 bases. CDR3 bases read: TGTGCCTGGAGTGTGCAGGGATACGAG. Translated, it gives CAWSVQGYE. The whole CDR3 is CAWSVQGYEQYF.

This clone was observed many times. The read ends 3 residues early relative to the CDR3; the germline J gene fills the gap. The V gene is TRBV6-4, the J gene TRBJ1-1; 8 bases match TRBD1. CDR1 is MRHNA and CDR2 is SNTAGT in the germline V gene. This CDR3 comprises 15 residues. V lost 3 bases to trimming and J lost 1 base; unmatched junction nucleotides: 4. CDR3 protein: CASSEQGGTNTEAFF. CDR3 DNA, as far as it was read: TGTGCCAGCAGTGAACAGGGGGGAACGAACACTGAA.

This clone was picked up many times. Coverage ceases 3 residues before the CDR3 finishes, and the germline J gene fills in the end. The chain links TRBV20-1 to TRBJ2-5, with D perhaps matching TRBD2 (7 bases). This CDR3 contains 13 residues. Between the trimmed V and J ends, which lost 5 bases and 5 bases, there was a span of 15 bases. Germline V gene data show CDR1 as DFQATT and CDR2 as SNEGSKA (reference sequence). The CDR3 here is CSAGSQGGETQYF. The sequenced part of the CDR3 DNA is TGCAGTGCTGGCTCACAGGGAGGGGAGACC.

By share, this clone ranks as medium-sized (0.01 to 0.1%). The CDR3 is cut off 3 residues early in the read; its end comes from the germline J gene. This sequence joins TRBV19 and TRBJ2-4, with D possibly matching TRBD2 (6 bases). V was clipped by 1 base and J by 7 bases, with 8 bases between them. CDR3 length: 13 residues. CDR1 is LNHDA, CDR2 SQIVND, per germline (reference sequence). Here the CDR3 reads CASSIGAGNIQYF. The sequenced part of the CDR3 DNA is TGTGCCAGTAGTATAGGGGCGGGGAACATT.

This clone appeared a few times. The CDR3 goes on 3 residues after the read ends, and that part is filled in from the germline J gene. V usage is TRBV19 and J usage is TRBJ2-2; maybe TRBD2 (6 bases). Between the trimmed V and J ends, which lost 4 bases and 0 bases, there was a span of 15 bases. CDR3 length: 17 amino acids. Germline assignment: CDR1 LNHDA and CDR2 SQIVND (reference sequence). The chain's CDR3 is CASSRAGLATNTGELFF. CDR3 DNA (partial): TGTGCCAGTAGTAGGGCGGGGCTAGCGACGAACACCGGGGAG.

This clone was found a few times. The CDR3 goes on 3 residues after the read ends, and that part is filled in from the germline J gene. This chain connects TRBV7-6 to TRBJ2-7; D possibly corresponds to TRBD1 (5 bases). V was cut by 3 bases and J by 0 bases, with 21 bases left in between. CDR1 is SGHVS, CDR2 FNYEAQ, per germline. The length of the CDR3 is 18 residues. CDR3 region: CASSLGQGTVKSSYEQYF. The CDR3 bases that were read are TGTGCCAGCAGCTTGGGGCAGGGCACGGTAAAAAGCTCCTACGAG.

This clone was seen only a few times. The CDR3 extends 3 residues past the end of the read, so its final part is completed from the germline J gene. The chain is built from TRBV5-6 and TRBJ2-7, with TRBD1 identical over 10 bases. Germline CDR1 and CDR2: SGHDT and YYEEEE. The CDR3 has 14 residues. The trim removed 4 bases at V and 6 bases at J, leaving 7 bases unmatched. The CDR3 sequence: CASSPGTGEIEQYF. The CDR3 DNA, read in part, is TGTGCCAGCAGCCCGGGGACAGGGGAAATCGAG.

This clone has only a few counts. Incomplete CDR3 DNA: TGTGCCGGCGCCCCGTCTGGGGCCTATCTCTCGGAAAAA. Translated, it gives CAGAPSGAYLSEK. Given in full, the CDR3 is CAGAPSGAYLSEKLFF. The chain is built from TRBV2 and TRBJ1-4; tentative D call: TRBD1 (5 bases). The CDR3 end lies 3 residues beyond the end of the read and is filled in from the germline J gene. Germline CDR1 SNHLY, CDR2 FYNNEI. This CDR3 contains 16 residues. With 11 bases removed from V and 8 bases from J, the gap between germline ends came to 27 bases.

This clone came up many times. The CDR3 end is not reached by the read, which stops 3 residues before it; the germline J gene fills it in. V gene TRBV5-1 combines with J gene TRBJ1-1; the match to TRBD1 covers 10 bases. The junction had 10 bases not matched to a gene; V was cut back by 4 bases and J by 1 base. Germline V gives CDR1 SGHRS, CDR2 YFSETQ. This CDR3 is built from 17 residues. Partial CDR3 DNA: TGCGCCAGCAGCGGGACAGGGGCCCCATCAAAGAACACTGAA. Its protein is CASSGTGAPSKNTE. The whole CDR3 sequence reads CASSGTGAPSKNTEAFF. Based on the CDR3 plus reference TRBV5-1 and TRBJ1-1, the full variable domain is KAGVTQTPRYLIKTRGQQVTLSCSPISGHRSVSWYQQTPGQGLQFLFEYFSETQRNKGNFPGRFSGRQFSNSRSEMNVSTLELGDSALYLCASSGTGAPSKNTEAFFGQGTRLTVV.

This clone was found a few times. The covered CDR3 bases are TGTGCCAGTAGTATTGAGAGACAGGGAGATACG. Residues: CASSIERQGDT. The full CDR3 is CASSIERQGDTQYF. The genes are TRBV19 and TRBJ2-3; TRBD1 aligns across 7 bases. The read ends 3 residues early relative to the CDR3; the germline J gene fills the gap. This CDR3 is built from 14 residues. Per germline, CDR1 LNHDA and CDR2 SQIVND (reference sequence). The junction had 5 bases not matched to a gene; V was cut back by 3 bases and J by 5 bases.

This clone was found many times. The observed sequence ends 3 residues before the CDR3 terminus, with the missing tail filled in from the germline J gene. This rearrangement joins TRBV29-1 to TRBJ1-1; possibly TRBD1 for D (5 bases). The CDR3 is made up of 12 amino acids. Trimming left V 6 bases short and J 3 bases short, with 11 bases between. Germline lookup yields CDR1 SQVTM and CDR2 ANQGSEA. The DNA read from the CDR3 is TGCAGCGTCCGGCGGGGCGACACTGAA. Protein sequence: CSVRRGDTE. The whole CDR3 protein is CSVRRGDTEAFF. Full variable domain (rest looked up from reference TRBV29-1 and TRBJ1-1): SAVISQKPSRDICQRGTSLTIQCQVDSQVTMMFWYRQQPGQSLTLIATANQGSEATYESGFVIDKFPISRPNLTFSTLTVSNMSPEDSSIYLCSVRRGDTEAFFGQGTRLTVV.

This CDR3 is CASSGTVNYGYTF. Incomplete CDR3 DNA: TGTGCCAGCAGTGGGACAGTTAACTATGGC. The rearrangement joins TRBV6-1 to TRBJ1-2; tentatively, D is TRBD1 (6 bases). The read falls 3 residues short of the CDR3 end, and the missing part is taken from the germline J gene. V was pared by 4 bases and J by 1 base, with 7 bases between. CDR1 is MNHNS, CDR2 SASEGT, per germline. The CDR3 runs to 13 residues.

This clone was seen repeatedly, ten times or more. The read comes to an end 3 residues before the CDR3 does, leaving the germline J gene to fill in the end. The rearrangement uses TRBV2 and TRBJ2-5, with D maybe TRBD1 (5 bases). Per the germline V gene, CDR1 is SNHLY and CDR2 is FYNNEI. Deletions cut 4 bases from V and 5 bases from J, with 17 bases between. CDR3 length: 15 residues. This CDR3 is CASSVDLQGWETQYF. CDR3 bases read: TGTGCCAGCAGTGTGGATCTTCAGGGATGGGAGACC.

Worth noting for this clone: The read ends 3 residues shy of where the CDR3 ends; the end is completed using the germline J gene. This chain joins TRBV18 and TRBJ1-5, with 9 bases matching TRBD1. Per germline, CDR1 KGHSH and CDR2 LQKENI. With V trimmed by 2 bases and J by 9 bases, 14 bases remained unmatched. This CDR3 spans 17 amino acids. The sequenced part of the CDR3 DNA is TGTGCCAGCTCACCAGATGTTGGAGGACAGGGGAGTGGGCCC. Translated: CASSPDVGGQGSGP. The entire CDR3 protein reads CASSPDVGGQGSGPQHF. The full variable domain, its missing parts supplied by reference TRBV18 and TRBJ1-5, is NAGVMQNPRHLVRRRGQEARLRCSPMKGHSHVYWYRQLPEEGLKFMVYLQKENIIDESGMPKERFSAEFPKEGPSILRIQQVVRGDSAAYFCASSPDVGGQGSGPQHFGDGTRLSIL.

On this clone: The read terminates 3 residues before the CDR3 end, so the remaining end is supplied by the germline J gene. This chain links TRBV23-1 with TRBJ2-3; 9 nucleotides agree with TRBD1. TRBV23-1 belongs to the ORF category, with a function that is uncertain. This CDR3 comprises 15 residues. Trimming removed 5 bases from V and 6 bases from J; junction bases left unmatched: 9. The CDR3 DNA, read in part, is TGCGCCAGCAGTAGTACAGGGGGCTTAGGGGATACG. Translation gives CASSSTGGLGDT. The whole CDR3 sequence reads CASSSTGGLGDTQYF.

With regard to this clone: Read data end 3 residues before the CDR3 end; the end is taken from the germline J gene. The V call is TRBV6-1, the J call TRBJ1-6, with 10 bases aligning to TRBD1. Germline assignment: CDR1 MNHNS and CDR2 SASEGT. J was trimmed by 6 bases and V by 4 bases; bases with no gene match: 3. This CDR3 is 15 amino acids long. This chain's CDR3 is CASSGGTGVNSPLHF. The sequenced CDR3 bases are TGTGCCAGCAGTGGCGGGACAGGGGTTAATTCACCC.

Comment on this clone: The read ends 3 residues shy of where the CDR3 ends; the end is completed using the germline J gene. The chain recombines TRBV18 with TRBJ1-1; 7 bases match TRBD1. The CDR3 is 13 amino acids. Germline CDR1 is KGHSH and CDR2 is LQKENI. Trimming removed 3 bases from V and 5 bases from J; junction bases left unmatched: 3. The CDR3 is CASSPDRETEAFF. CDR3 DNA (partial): TGTGCCAGCTCACCCGACAGGGAGACTGAA.

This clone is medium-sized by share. This chain's CDR3 is CSVTDRGVYGYTF. CDR3 bases read: TGCAGCGTCACCGACAGGGGGGTCTATGGC. The chain uses TRBV29-1 and TRBJ1-2, with 9 bases lining up with TRBD1. Coverage ceases 3 residues before the CDR3 finishes, and the germline J gene fills in the end. From germline, CDR1 is SQVTM and CDR2 ANQGSEA. This CDR3 has 13 amino acids. Trimming removed 6 bases from V and 4 bases from J; junction bases left unmatched: 6.

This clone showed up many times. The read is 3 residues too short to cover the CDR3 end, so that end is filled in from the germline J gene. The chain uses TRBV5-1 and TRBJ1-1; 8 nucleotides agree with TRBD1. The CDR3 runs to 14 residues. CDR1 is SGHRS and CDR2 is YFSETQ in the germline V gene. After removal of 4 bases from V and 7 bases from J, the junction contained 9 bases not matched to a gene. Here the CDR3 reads CASSPLDRGNEAFF. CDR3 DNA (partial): TGCGCCAGCAGCCCCCTCGACAGGGGAAATGAA.

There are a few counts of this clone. CDR3 region: CASSLGAYGYTF. CDR3 DNA, as far as it was read: TGTGCCAGCAGCTTGGGGGCCTATGGC. The gene calls are TRBV7-8 and TRBJ1-2; perhaps TRBD1 as D (6 bases). Coverage ceases 3 residues before the CDR3 finishes, and the germline J gene fills in the end. This CDR3 comprises 12 residues. Germline V gene lookup returns CDR1 SGHVS and CDR2 FQNEAQ. Trimming shortened V by 3 bases and J by 4 bases, and 6 bases separated the two germline ends. Drawing the rest from reference TRBV7-8 and TRBJ1-2, the complete variable domain is GAGVSQSPRYKVAKRGQDVALRCDPISGHVSLFWYQQALGQGPEFLTYFQNEAQLDKSGLPSDRFFAERPEGSVSTLKIQRTQQEDSAVYLCASSLGAYGYTFGSGTRLTVV.

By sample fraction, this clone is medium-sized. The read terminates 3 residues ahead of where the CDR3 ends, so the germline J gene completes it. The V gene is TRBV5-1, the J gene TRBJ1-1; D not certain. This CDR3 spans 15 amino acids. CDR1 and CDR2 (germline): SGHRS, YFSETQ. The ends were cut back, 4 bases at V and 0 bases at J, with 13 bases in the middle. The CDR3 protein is CASSLSAAMNTEAFF. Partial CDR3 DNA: TGCGCCAGCAGCCTGAGCGCGGCAATGAACACTGAA.